These 11 T cell receptor beta chains were all obtained from the same sample, sequenced in a study of cytomegalovirus exposure and HLA in healthy donors. It was with 60 Vbeta and 13 Jbeta primers that the PCR ran. Clones were read by immunoSEQ multiplex PCR, and TCRdb kept only the in-frame ones, dropping some. The table has roughly 170,000 clones, 76% seen once. The sample consisted of PBMCs. The receptors come from a female donor in good health and CMV-seronegative.

The V and J genes are TRBV12-5 and TRBJ1-1; 8 positions agree with TRBD1. The CDR3 spans 17 residues. Trimming removed 5 bases from V and 3 bases from J; junction bases left unmatched: 14. CDR1 is LGHNT, CDR2 FRNRAP, per germline. This CDR3 reads CASGRGQGRFVDTEAFF. CDR3 coding DNA: TGTGCTAGTGGTCGAGGACAGGGACGGTTTGTGGACACTGAAGCTTTCTTT.

There are a few counts of this clone. The chain recombines TRBV5-1 with TRBJ2-7; TRBD2 matches at 7 bases. This CDR3 is built from 15 residues. Germline V gene data show CDR1 as SGHRS and CDR2 as YFSETQ. V lost 0 bases to trimming and J lost 0 bases; unmatched junction nucleotides: 3. The CDR3 nucleotides are TGCGCCAGCAGCTTGGGCGGCGGGAGCTCCTACGAGCAGTACTTC. Amino acid sequence: CASSLGGGSSYEQYF.

This clone has just a few counts. The rearrangement uses TRBV4-3 and TRBJ2-3; 16 nucleotides match TRBD2. The V and J ends lost 3 bases and 1 base, in that order; junction bases with no gene match: 4. Germline V gene data show CDR1 as LGHNA and CDR2 as YSLEER. This CDR3 is built from 18 residues. CDR3 in DNA: TGCGCCAGCAGCCAGGGACTAGCGGGGGGGCCCGGCACAGATACGCAGTATTTT. As protein: CASSQGLAGGPGTDTQYF.

Notes on this clone: The junction departs from germline at one end; a sequencing error may be responsible. The CDR3 region is CSVVGSGANGLTF. CDR3 sequence (DNA): TGCAGCGTTGTTGGCTCTGGGGCCAACGGCCTGACTTTC. V and J are TRBV29-1 and TRBJ2-6, with D possibly TRBD1 on 5 matching bases. Germline lookup yields CDR1 SQVTM and CDR2 ANQGSEA. CDR3 length: 13 amino acids.

In the case of this clone: This CDR3 is also generated by other DNA sequences in the sample. The V call is TRBV7-2, the J call TRBJ1-1, with D unresolved. Germline loops: CDR1 SGHTA, CDR2 FQGNSA. The V end lost 5 bases, the J end lost 0 bases, and 10 bases lay between the germline ends. CDR3 length: 14 residues. The CDR3, as DNA: TGTGCCAGCAGCCCCAACGGGTTGAACACTGAAGCTTTCTTT. Translated: CASSPNGLNTEAFF.

The sample holds a few counts of this clone. The chain employs TRBV19 and TRBJ1-4, with a tentative D call TRBD1 (6 bases). CDR3 length equals 15 residues. Germline-derived CDR1 and CDR2 are LNHDA and SQIVND (reference sequence). Trimming took off 3 bases at V and 3 bases at J, with 11 bases between the two ends. The CDR3 spells CASSMGTGPNEKLFF. The CDR3 bases are TGTGCCAGTAGTATGGGCACAGGGCCTAATGAAAAACTGTTTTTT.

This clone turned up a few times. The chain employs TRBV30 and TRBJ2-2; the D gene is possibly TRBD2 (5 bases). CDR1 and CDR2 from the germline V gene are GTSNPN and SVGIG (reference sequence). V was pared by 2 bases and J by 1 base, with 11 bases between. There are 15 residues in the CDR3. DNA for the CDR3: TGTGCCTGGAGTCGAGGGAGCCTGAACACCGGGGAGCTGTTTTTT. It specifies CAWSRGSLNTGELFF.

The rearrangement uses TRBV28 and TRBJ1-4; possibly TRBD1 for D (6 bases). CDR1 and CDR2 from the germline V gene are MDHEN and SYDVKM. Trimming shortened V by 8 bases and J by 4 bases, and 8 bases separated the two germline ends. The CDR3 is 12 residues long. The CDR3 region has the DNA TGTGCCAGCCGGGACATTAATGAAAAACTGTTTTTT. The encoded protein is CASRDINEKLFF. The complete variable domain, with remaining parts taken from reference TRBV28 and TRBJ1-4, reads DVKVTQSSRYLVKRTGEKVFLECVQDMDHENMFWYRQDPGLGLRLIYFSYDVKMKEKGDIPEGYSVSREKKERFSLILESASTNQTSMYLCASRDINEKLFFGSGTQLSVL.

The chain employs TRBV7-2 and TRBJ2-1; tentative D call: TRBD2 (5 bases). This CDR3 has 16 amino acids. V shed 1 base and J shed 7 bases, with 17 bases lying between them. Per germline, CDR1 SGHTA and CDR2 FQGNSA. The CDR3 reads CASSLVAGGQGNEQFF. The CDR3 DNA is TGTGCCAGCAGCTTAGTCGCCGGAGGCCAAGGGAATGAGCAGTTCTTC.

This chain connects TRBV7-2 to TRBJ2-1; 8 bases are a match to TRBD1. With V trimmed by 4 bases and J by 8 bases, 10 bases remained unmatched. The length of the CDR3 is 15 residues. CDR1 and CDR2 from the germline V gene are SGHTA and FQGNSA. The CDR3 spells CASSSGGQPVHEQFF. In nucleotides, the CDR3 is TGTGCCAGCAGCTCAGGGGGCCAGCCTGTGCATGAGCAGTTCTTC.

About this clone itself: At one of its ends the junction is not consistent with the germline gene, which may arise from a read error. The V call is TRBV25-1, the J call TRBJ2-7, with TRBD2 matching 11 bases. Germline V gives CDR1 MGHDK, CDR2 SYGVNS. CDR3 length: 13 residues. CDR3 bases: TGTGCCAGCAGCGACCCTACTAGCGGGAGAGGGGACTTC. This sequence encodes CASSDPTSGRGDF.